This T cell receptor (beta chain) was profiled in a study of cytomegalovirus exposure and HLA in healthy donors. About the study: The approximately 130 validation repertoires were reported in a later analysis to have been generated on the same platform as the roughly 680 first-cohort repertoires. General observations from the study: The study listed approximately 170 cytomegalovirus-associated TCR beta chains. Many donors shared some public TCRs, even though most TCR sequences were rare.

The protocol was immunoSEQ multiplex PCR, while the TCRdb copy is restricted to in-frame clones and leaves out a portion. The table records about 110,000 clones, less than 90% of them present only once. V was cut by 5 bases and J by 2 bases, with 12 bases left in between. CDR1 and CDR2 (germline): SQVTM, ANQGSEA. CDR3 length: 13 residues. Details on this clone: Antigen specificity is unknown.

This rearrangement joins TRBV29-1 to TRBJ2-5; the D gene is possibly TRBD1 (5 bases). The sequencing input was PBMCs. This TCR derives from a young woman in good health and CMV-seropositive. The DNA of the CDR3 is TGCAGCGTTCGAGGCAGGGCGCAAGAGACCCAGTACTTC. This translates into CSVRGRAQETQYF.